These T cell receptor beta chains were read from a single sample in a study of PD-1 blockade in classical Hodgkin lymphoma. The repertoire was sequenced with immunoSEQ multiplex PCR; TCRdb's copy has only in-frame clones and lacks some. There are just over 60,000 clones in the sample; 70% to 90% occur only once, and around an eighth lies in the top ten. This sample comprised peripheral blood mononuclear cells (PBMCs), obtained at baseline. These receptors originate from a human donor with classical Hodgkin lymphoma. Both conserved end residues are part of each CDR3. The D gene is left open where the match is weak. Not every row has a clone size; where given, it reads once, few, many or a size class.

j_call cdr3_length clone_size v_call d_call cdr3_nt cdr3_aa
TRBJ1-2 16 . TRBV4-3 . TGCGCCAGCAGCCAAGATTTAGGGGGTCCTTTAGGTGGCTACACCTTC CASSQDLGGPLGGYTF
TRBJ2-4 16 . TRBV11-1 . TGTGCCAGCAGCCCCAGGACAGCCCTAGCCAAAAACATTCAGTACTTC CASSPRTALAKNIQYF
TRBJ2-7 18 . TRBV5-1 TRBD1 TGCGCCAGCAGCTTCAGTGGACAGGGTGTTAGTTTTACCTACGAGCAGTACTTC CASSFSGQGVSFTYEQYF
TRBJ2-5 13 . TRBV29-1 . TGCAGCGTTGACTTACAGGGCCCAGAGACCCAGTACTTC CSVDLQGPETQYF
TRBJ2-1 13 . TRBV30 . TGTGCCTGGGAACGGAGCTCCTACAATGAGCAGTTCTTC CAWERSSYNEQFF
TRBJ2-2 15 few TRBV27 . TGTGCCAGCAGTTTAGACAGACCGAACACCGGGGAGCTGTTTTTT CASSLDRPNTGELFF
TRBJ1-2 13 once TRBV12-5 . TGTGCTAGTGGTCCCCCAGGGCTGGGTGGCTACACCTTC CASGPPGLGGYTF
TRBJ1-6 15 . TRBV6-5 TRBD1 TGTGCCAGCAGTCGTCAGACAGGGATGGGGTCACCCCTCCACTTT CASSRQTGMGSPLHF
TRBJ1-6 15 . TRBV10-2 . TGCGCCAGCCATGACGCCGGGACGGTAGGATCACCCCTCCACTTT CASHDAGTVGSPLHF
TRBJ1-1 14 . TRBV7-9 . TGTGCCAGCAGCTCCTGGAGTCTCAACACTGAAGCTTTCTTT CASSSWSLNTEAFF
TRBJ2-1 13 . TRBV14 . TGTGCCAGCAGCACCCAGTACTACAATGAGCAGTTCTTC CASSTQYYNEQFF
TRBJ1-6 15 once TRBV30 . TGTGCCTGGCGAACTCAAACAGGGCGGGGATCACCCCTCCACTTT CAWRTQTGRGSPLHF
TRBJ1-1 13 . TRBV6-4 . TGTGCCAGCAAACAAGGGGATGGCACTGAAGCTTTCTTT CASKQGDGTEAFF
TRBJ1-1 14 . TRBV18 . TGTGCCAGCTCAGAGGCTAGAGCCGACACTGAAGCTTTCTTT CASSEARADTEAFF
TRBJ2-5 15 . TRBV5-6 . TGTGCCAGCAGCCCGATGGTGGGGAGAGGGGAGACCCAGTACTTC CASSPMVGRGETQYF
TRBJ1-3 14 . TRBV25-1 . TGTGCCAGCTCCCCTTCGGGGGGCGGAAACACCATATATTTT CASSPSGGGNTIYF
TRBJ2-5 17 . TRBV4-2 . TGTGCCAGCAGCCAAGATATTTCCGGGTCGGGGGAAGAGACCCAGTACTTC CASSQDISGSGEETQYF
TRBJ2-1 16 . TRBV28 TRBD2 TGTGCCAGCAGGGCGACTAGCGGGGGGCCCTACAATGAGCAGTTCTTC CASRATSGGPYNEQFF
TRBJ1-2 15 . TRBV7-3 . TGTGCCAGCAGCTTAACCCAGGGTGGGATGTTCGGCTACACCTTC CASSLTQGGMFGYTF
TRBJ1-1 10 . TRBV20-1 . TGCAGCCCAGAGCCCCCCCTAGCTTTCTTT CSPEPPLAFF
TRBJ2-3 18 . TRBV4-2 TRBD2 TGTGCCAGCAGCCAAGATCGCGTAGCGGGGGTACTGACAGATACGCAGTATTTT CASSQDRVAGVLTDTQYF
TRBJ1-6 13 once TRBV5-8 . TGTGCCAGCAGCTTGGAAAGGAATTCACCCCTCCACTTT CASSLERNSPLHF
TRBJ2-7 15 . TRBV7-9 . TGTGCCAGCAGCTTATCTGCGGGGGCCTCCTACGAGCAGTACTTC CASSLSAGASYEQYF
TRBJ2-1 17 few TRBV2 TRBD1 TGTGCCAGCAGTGAAGCGCCCGACAGGGGGCTTACCAATGAGCAGTTCTTC CASSEAPDRGLTNEQFF
TRBJ2-1 13 once TRBV10-3 TRBD1 TGTGCCATCAAAGGGGACAGGGCCTATGAGCAGTTCTTC CAIKGDRAYEQFF
TRBJ1-5 13 . TRBV6-6 . TGTGCCAGCAATACGGGGGGCAGGGAGCCCCAGCATTTT CASNTGGREPQHF
TRBJ2-3 15 . TRBV7-9 . TGTGCCAGCAGCCCCCCTGGGGGAGCGCCAGATACGCAGTATTTT CASSPPGGAPDTQYF
TRBJ1-5 16 . TRBV28 . TGTGCCAGCAGTTCATCCAGGGCTCCACTCAATCAGCCCCAGCATTTT CASSSSRAPLNQPQHF
TRBJ1-5 14 . TRBV18 . TGTGCCAGCTCACCTCCGGGAAATAATCAGCCCCAGCATTTT CASSPPGNNQPQHF
TRBJ1-2 10 . TRBV6-5 . TGTGCCAGCAGCTCTAATGGCTACACCTTC CASSSNGYTF
TRBJ2-1 14 . TRBV7-9 . TGTGCCAGCAGCTTAACCCAAACCTACAATGAGCAGTTCTTC CASSLTQTYNEQFF
TRBJ1-2 14 . TRBV5-1 . TGCGCCAGCAGCTTGGCCGGTACAGTCTATGGCTACACCTTC CASSLAGTVYGYTF
TRBJ2-3 16 . TRBV18 TRBD1 TGTGCCAGCTCACCCCGGGGACAGGGGAGCACAGATACGCAGTATTTT CASSPRGQGSTDTQYF
TRBJ1-1 16 . TRBV7-6 . TGTGCCAGCAGCGAAGGCCTAATGGGGTTTAGCACTGAAGCTTTCTTT CASSEGLMGFSTEAFF
TRBJ1-2 16 few TRBV4-2 . TGTGCCAGCAGCCAAGATGCCCAGTCCAACCTCTATGGCTACACCTTC CASSQDAQSNLYGYTF
TRBJ1-3 15 once TRBV10-1 . TGCGCCCGTAAGGGGGAGTCAAGGTCTGGAAACACCATATATTTT CARKGESRSGNTIYF